This paragraph covers one TCR beta chain sequence. Its antigen is currently unknown. The data belong to a study of T cell repertoires in cytomegalovirus infection. Background on the study: The authors used CMV epitopes that were HLA-C-restricted (recently identified) and HLA-B-restricted (well studied). Public TCR beta signature analysis indicated the presence of both CMV infection and matching HLA type.

Study-wide findings and caveats: The response measured ex vivo was dominated by TCR beta clonotypes (HLA-C-restricted and CMV-specific). Totalled public TCR beta family frequency picked out people who carried CMV plus the relevant HLA.

MiXCR, run by TCRdb on the reads, gives a single entry per CDR3 protein. The profile shows about 55,000 distinct CDR3 sequences, 20% to 25% of them singletons. The sample consisted of CD8+ T cells from cultured PBMCs, taken from culture after CMV antigen stimulation. This TCR derives from a human donor in good health (CMV status not recorded). Some clones in this sample may be carry-over from other donors' samples.

CDR3 in amino acids: CASSLEYRAGVLQETQYF. The CDR3, as DNA: TGTGCCAGCAGCTTAGAGTATAGGGCAGGGGTTCTCCAAGAGACCCAGTACTTC. The genes are TRBV7-2 and TRBJ2-5; maybe TRBD1 (6 bases). The V end was cut by 1 base, the J end by 1 base, with 19 bases between. The CDR3 loop spans 18 amino acids. The germline V gene has CDR1 SGHTA and CDR2 FQGNSA.